This TCR beta chain was retrieved from a study of T-cell memory formation after mild COVID-19. Background on the study: TCR clusters were mostly donor specific.

From 5'RACE with constant-segment primers came TCR alpha and TCR beta cDNA libraries that carried sample barcodes and UMIs. TCRdb analysed the 5' RACE reads with MiXCR anew, one entry per CDR3 protein. The table lists under 650,000 distinct CDR3 sequences, under 20% of them singletons. This clonotype was detected a few times. The ends were cut back, 4 bases at V and 0 bases at J, with 16 bases in the middle. The CDR3 runs to 16 residues. Germline V gives CDR1 SGHAT, CDR2 FQNNGV. The chain carries TRBV11-2 and TRBJ2-7; D not resolved. The sequence was collected from an adult woman who had mild COVID-19 (a few samples of this study predate the infection). Cell type and time point are not known. Sequencing was done on a sample of PBMCs or a T cell subset sorted from them (not recorded which). The CDR3: CASSSTRASGSYEQYF. CDR3 bases: TGTGCCAGCAGCTCCACTCGGGCGTCAGGCTCCTACGAGCAGTACTTC.